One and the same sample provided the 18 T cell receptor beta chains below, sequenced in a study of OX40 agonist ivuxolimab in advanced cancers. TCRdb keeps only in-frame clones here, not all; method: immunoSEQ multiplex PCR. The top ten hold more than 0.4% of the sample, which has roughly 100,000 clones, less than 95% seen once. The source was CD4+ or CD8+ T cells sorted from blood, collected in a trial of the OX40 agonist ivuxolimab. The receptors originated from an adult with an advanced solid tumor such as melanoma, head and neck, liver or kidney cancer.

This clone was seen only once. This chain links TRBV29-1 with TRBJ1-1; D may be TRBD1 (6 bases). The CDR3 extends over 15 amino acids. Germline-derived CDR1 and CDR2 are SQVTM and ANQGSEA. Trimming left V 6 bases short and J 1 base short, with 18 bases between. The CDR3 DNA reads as TGCAGCGTAAATCTAGCTGGGACACCGAACACTGAAGCTTTCTTT. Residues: CSVNLAGTPNTEAFF. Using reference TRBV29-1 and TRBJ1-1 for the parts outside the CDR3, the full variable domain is SAVISQKPSRDICQRGTSLTIQCQVDSQVTMMFWYRQQPGQSLTLIATANQGSEATYESGFVIDKFPISRPNLTFSTLTVSNMSPEDSSIYLCSVNLAGTPNTEAFFGQGTRLTVV.

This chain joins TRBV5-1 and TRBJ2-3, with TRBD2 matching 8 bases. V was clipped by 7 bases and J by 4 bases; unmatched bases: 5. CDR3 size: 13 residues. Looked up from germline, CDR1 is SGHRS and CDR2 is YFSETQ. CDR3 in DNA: TGCGCCAGCGCGCGGGGGGAGGCAGATACGCAGTATTTT. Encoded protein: CASARGEADTQYF.

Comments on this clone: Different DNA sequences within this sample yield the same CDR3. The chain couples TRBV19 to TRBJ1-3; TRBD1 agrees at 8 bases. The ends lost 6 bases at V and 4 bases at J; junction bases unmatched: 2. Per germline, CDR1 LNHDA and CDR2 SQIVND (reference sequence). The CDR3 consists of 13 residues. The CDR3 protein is CASSRGQGNTIYF. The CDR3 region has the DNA TGTGCCAGTAGCAGGGGGCAAGGAAACACCATATATTTT.

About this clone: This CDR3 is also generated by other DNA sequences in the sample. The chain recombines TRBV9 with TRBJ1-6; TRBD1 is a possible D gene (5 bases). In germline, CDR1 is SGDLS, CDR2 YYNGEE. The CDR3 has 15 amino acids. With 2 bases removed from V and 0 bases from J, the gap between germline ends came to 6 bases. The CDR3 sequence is CASSVGGSYNSPLHF. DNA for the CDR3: TGTGCCAGCAGCGTTGGGGGCTCCTATAATTCACCCCTCCACTTT.

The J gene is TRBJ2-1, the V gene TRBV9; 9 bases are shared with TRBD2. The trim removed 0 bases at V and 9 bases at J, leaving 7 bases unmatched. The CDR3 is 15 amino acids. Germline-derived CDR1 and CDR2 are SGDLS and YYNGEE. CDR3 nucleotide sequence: TGTGCCAGCAGCGTAGGCGGGGGGGCTTTCGGTGAGCAGTTCTTC. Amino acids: CASSVGGGAFGEQFF.

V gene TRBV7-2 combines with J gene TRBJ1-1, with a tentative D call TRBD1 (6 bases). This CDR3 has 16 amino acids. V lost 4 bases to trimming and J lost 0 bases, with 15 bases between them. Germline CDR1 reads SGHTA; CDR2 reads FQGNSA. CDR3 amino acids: CASSWSTGSLNTEAFF. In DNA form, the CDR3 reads TGTGCCAGCAGCTGGTCAACAGGGAGTCTGAACACTGAAGCTTTCTTT. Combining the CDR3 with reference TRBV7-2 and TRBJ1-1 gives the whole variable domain GAGVSQSPSNKVTEKGKDVELRCDPISGHTALYWYRQSLGQGLEFLIYFQGNSAPDKSGLPSDRFSAERTGGSVSTLTIQRTQQEDSAVYLCASSWSTGSLNTEAFFGQGTRLTVV.

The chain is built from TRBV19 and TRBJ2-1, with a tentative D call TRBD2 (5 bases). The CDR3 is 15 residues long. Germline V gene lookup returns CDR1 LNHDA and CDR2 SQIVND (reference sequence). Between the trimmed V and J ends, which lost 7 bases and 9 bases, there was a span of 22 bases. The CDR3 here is CASNSAGPSVLEQFF. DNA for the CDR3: TGTGCCAGTAATTCGGCGGGCCCCTCCGTCCTTGAGCAGTTCTTC.

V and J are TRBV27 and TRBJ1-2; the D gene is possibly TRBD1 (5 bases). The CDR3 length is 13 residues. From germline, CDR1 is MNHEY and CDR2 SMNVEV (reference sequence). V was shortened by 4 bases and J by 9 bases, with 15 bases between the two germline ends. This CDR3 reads CASSSTAPGRYTF. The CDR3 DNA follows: TGTGCCAGCAGTTCGACAGCCCCGGGACGCTACACCTTC.

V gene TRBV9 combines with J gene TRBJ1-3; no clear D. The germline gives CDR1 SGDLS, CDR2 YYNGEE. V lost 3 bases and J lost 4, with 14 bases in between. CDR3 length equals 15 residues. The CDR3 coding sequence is TGTGCCAGCAGCGGACCTGGACCGATGGGAAACACCATATATTTT. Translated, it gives CASSGPGPMGNTIYF. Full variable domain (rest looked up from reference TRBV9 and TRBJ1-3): DSGVTQTPKHLITATGQRVTLRCSPRSGDLSVYWYQQSLDQGLQFLIQYYNGEERAKGNILERFSAQQFPDLHSELNLSSLELGDSALYFCASSGPGPMGNTIYFGEGSWLTVV.

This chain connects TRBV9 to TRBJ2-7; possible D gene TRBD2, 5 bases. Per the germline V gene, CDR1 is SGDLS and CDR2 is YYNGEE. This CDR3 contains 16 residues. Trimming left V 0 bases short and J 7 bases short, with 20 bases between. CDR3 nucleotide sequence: TGTGCCAGCAGCGTAGGCCCTCCGGGGTCTACGAGGGAGCAGTACTTC. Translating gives CASSVGPPGSTREQYF.

CDR3 sequence reads: CASSLAGGPLNEQFF. In DNA form, the CDR3 reads TGTGCCAGCAGTTTAGCGGGGGGGCCATTAAATGAGCAGTTCTTC. This sequence joins TRBV28 and TRBJ2-1, with 9 bases matching TRBD2. Germline V gene sequence: CDR1 MDHEN, CDR2 SYDVKM. The CDR3 has 15 amino acids. The V and J ends lost 2 bases and 7 bases, in that order; junction bases with no gene match: 6. The full variable domain, completed using reference TRBV28 and TRBJ2-1, is DVKVTQSSRYLVKRTGEKVFLECVQDMDHENMFWYRQDPGLGLRLIYFSYDVKMKEKGDIPEGYSVSREKKERFSLILESASTNQTSMYLCASSLAGGPLNEQFFGPGTRLTVL.

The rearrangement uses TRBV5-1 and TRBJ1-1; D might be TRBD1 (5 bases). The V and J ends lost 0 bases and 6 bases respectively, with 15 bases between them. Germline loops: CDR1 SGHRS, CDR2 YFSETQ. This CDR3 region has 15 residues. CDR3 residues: CASSLDAALTAEAFF. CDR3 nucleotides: TGCGCCAGCAGCTTGGACGCCGCCCTGACAGCTGAAGCTTTCTTT. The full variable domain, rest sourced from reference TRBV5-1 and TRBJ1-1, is KAGVTQTPRYLIKTRGQQVTLSCSPISGHRSVSWYQQTPGQGLQFLFEYFSETQRNKGNFPGRFSGRQFSNSRSEMNVSTLELGDSALYLCASSLDAALTAEAFFGQGTRLTVV.

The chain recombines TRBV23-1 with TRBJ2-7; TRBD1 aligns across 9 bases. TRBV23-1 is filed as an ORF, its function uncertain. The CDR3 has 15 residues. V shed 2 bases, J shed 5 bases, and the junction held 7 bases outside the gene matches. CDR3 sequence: CASSQPPGQGHEQYF. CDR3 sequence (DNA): TGCGCCAGCAGTCAACCCCCGGGACAGGGTCACGAGCAGTACTTC.

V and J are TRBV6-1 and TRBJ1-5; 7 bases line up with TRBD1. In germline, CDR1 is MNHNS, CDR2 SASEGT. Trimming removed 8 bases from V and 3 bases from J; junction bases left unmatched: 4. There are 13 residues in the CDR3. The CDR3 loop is CASGTVINQPQHF. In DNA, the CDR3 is TGTGCCAGCGGGACAGTGATCAATCAGCCCCAGCATTTT.

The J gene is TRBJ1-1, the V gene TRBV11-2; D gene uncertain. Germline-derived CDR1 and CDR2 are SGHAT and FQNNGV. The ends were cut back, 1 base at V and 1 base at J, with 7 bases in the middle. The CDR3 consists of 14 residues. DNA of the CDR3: TGTGCCAGCAGCTTAGCAACGGGGAACACTGAAGCTTTCTTT. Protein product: CASSLATGNTEAFF. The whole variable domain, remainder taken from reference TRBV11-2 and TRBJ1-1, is EAGVAQSPRYKIIEKRQSVAFWCNPISGHATLYWYQQILGQGPKLLIQFQNNGVVDDSQLPKDRFSAERLKGVDSTLKIQPAKLEDSAVYLCASSLATGNTEAFFGQGTRLTVV.

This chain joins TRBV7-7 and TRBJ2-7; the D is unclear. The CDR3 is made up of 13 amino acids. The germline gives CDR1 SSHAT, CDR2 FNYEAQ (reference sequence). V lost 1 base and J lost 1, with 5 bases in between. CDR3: CASSLEISYEQYF. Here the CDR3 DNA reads TGTGCCAGCAGCTTAGAGATATCCTACGAGCAGTACTTC.

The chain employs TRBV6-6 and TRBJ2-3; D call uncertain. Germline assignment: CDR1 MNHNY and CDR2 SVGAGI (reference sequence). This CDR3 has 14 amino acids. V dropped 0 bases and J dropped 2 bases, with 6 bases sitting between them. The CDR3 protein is CASSYSSLTDTQYF. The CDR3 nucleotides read TGTGCCAGCAGTTACTCGAGCCTCACAGATACGCAGTATTTT.

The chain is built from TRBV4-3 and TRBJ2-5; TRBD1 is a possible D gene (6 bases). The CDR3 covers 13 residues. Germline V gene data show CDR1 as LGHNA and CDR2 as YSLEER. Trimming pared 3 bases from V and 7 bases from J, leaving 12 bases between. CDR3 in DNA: TGCGCCAGCAGCCAGGACAGTGTGGGGACCCAGTACTTC. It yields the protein CASSQDSVGTQYF.